This TCR beta chain comes out of a study of regulatory T cells in long-lasting Graves disease. General study results and limits: Analyses excluded thyroid tissue, covering peripheral blood alone. Newly diagnosed Graves' patients had higher TCR diversity than persistent ones. Newly diagnosed patients shared more than 750 public clonotypes; persistent patients shared 2,500 to 3,000.

As concerns this clonotype: The antigen is undetermined.

Time point here: persistent/refractory GD, antithyroid drugs over 5 years with positive TRAb. PBMC RNA was the source of the TCR library. Assembly of TCR beta libraries relied on iRepertoire HTBI primers together with Arm-PCR of CDR3 regions. TCRdb passed the multiplex PCR reads through MiXCR, listing each CDR3 protein once. The table includes over 300,000 distinct CDR3 sequences, around a fifth detected once. The V gene's germline CDR1 is SEHNR and CDR2 FQNEAQ (reference sequence). V was trimmed by 5 bases and J by 6 bases, leaving 10 bases between them. The CDR3 covers 13 residues. The J gene is TRBJ2-2, the V gene TRBV7-9; D is possibly TRBD1 (6 bases). The sequence came from a female donor with Graves disease. Source: peripheral blood mononuclear cells (PBMCs), taken when the disease was refractory, from a patient treated with antithyroid drugs. The CDR3 spells CASSARQAGELFF. The CDR3, as DNA: TGTGCCAGCAGCGCCAGACAGGCCGGGGAGCTGTTTTTT.